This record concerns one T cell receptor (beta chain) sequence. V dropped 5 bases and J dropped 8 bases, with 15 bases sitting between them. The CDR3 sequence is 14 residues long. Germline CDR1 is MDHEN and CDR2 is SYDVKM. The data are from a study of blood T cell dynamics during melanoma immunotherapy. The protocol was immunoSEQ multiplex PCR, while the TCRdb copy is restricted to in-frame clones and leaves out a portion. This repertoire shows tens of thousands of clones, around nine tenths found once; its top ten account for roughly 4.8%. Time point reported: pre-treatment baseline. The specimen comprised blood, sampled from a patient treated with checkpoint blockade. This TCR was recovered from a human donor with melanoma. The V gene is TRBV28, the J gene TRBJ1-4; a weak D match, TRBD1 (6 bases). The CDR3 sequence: CASSEGTRVEKLFF. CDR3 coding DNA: TGTGCCAGCAGTGAAGGGACAAGGGTAGAAAAACTGTTTTTT.